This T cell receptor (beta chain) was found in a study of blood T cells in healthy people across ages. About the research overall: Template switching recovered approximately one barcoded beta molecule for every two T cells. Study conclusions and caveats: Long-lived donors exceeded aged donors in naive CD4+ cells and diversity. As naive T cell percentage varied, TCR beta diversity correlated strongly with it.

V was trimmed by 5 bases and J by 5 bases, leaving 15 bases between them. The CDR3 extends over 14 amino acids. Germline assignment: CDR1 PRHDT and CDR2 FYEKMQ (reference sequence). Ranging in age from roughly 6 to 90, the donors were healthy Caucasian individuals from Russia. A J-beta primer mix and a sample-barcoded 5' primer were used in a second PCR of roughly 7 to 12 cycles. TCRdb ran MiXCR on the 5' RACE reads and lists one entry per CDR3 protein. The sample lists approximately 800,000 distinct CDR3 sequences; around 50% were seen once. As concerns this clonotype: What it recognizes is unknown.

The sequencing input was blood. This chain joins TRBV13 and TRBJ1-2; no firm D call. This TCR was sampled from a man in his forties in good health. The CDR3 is CASSLSGVNYGYTF. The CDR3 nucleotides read TGTGCCAGCAGCCTGTCTGGGGTGAATTATGGCTACACCTTC.